This T cell receptor beta chain was obtained from a study of OX40 agonist ivuxolimab in advanced cancers. CDR1 SNHLY and CDR2 FYNNEI come from the germline V gene. The CDR3 consists of 14 residues. The germline V and J ends were trimmed by 1 base and 4 bases, with 5 bases remaining between them. Sequenced by immunoSEQ multiplex PCR; TCRdb stores in-frame clones only, minus some. The table includes 75,000 to 90,000 clones, about 93% detected once. Sequencing was performed on CD4+ or CD8+ T cells sorted from blood, taken in a trial of the OX40 agonist ivuxolimab. The sequence was obtained from an adult with an advanced solid tumor such as melanoma, head and neck, liver or kidney cancer. V and J are TRBV2 and TRBJ2-6; D not certain. Written as DNA, the CDR3 is TGTGCCAGCAGTGAAGGGGCCGGGGCCAACGTCCTGACTTTC. It translates to CASSEGAGANVLTF.